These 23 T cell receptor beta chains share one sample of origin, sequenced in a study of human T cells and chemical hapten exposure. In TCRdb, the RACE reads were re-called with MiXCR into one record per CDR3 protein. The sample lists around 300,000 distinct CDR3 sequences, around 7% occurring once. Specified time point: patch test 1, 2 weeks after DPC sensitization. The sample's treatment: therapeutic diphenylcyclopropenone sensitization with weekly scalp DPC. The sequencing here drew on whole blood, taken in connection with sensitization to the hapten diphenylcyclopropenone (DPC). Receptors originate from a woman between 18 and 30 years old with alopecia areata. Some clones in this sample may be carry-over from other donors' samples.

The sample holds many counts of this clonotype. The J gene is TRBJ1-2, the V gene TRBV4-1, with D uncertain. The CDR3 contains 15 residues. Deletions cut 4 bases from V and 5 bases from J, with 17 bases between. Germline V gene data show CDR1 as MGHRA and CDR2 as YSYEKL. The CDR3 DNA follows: TGCGCCAGCAGCCTGGGGAGCCTCCCGATGTATGGCTACACCTTC. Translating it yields CASSLGSLPMYGYTF.

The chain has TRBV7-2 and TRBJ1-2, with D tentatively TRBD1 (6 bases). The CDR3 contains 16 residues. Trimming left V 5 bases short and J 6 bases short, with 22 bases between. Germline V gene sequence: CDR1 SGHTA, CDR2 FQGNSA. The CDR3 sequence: CASSPLDRLSSHGYTF. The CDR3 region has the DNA TGTGCCAGCAGCCCCTTAGACAGGCTATCTTCCCATGGCTACACCTTC.

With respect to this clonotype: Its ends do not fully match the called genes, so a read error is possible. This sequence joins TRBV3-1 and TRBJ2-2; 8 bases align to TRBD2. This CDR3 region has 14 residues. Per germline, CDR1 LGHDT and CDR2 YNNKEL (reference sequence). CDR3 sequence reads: CASSKELAAGELFF. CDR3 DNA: TGTGCCAGCAGCAAAGAACTAGCGGCCGGGGAGCTGTTTTTT.

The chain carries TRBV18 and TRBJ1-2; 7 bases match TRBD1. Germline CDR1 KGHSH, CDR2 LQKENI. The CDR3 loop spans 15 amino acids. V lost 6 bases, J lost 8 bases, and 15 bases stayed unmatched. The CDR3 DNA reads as TGTGCCAGCTCTCCTTCGGACAGGCTCGATATGGGCTACACCTTC. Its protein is CASSPSDRLDMGYTF.

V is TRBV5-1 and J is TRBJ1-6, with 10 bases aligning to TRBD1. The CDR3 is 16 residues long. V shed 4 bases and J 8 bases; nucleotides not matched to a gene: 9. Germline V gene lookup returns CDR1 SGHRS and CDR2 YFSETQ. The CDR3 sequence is CASSLGETGGDSPLHF. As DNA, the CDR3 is TGCGCCAGCAGCCTAGGCGAGACAGGGGGCGATTCACCCCTCCACTTT.

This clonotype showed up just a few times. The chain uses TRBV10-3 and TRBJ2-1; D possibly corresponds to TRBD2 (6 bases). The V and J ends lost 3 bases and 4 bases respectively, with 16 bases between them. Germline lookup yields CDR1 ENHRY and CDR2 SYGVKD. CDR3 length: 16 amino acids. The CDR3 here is CAISDIRREPYNEQFF. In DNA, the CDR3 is TGTGCCATCAGTGATATCAGGAGGGAACCTTACAATGAGCAGTTCTTC.

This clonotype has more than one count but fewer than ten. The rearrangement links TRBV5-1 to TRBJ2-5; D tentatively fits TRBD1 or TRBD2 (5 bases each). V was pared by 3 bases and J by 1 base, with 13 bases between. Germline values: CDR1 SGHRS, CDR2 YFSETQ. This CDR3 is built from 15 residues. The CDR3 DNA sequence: TGCGCCAGCAGCTCGAAGCCCGGGACCCAAGAGACCCAGTACTTC. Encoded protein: CASSSKPGTQETQYF.

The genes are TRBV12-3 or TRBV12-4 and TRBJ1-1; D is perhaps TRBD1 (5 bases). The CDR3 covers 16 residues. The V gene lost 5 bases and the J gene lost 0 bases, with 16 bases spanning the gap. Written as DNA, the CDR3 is TGTGCCAGCAGTCCCCATGCGGGGGTGGTGAACACTGAAGCTTTCTTT. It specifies CASSPHAGVVNTEAFF.

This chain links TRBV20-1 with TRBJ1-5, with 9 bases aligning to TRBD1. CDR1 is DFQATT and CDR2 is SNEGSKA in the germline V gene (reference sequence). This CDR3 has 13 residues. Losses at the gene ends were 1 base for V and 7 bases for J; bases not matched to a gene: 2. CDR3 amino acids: CSARGTGEQPQHF. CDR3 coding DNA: TGCAGTGCTAGAGGGACAGGGGAACAGCCCCAGCATTTT.

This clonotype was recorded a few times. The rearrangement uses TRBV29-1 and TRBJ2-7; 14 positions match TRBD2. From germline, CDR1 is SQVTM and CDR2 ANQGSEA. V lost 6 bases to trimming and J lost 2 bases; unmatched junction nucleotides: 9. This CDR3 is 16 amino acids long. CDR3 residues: CSVTGTSGGPPYEQYF. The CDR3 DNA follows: TGCAGCGTGACCGGGACTAGCGGGGGTCCTCCCTACGAGCAGTACTTC.

CDR3 loop: CASSLGASIGQPQHF. The CDR3 nucleotides read TGTGCCAGCAGCCTGGGGGCGTCCATCGGTCAGCCCCAGCATTTT. The chain carries TRBV7-9 and TRBJ1-5; D is perhaps TRBD1 (6 bases). Trimming took off 5 bases at V and 6 bases at J, with 17 bases between the two ends. CDR1 is SEHNR and CDR2 is FQNEAQ in the germline V gene (reference sequence). The CDR3 length is 15 residues.

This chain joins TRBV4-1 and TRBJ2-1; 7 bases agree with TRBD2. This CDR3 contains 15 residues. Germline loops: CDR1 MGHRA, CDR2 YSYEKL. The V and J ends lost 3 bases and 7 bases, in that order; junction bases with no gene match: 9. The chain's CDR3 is CASSHGRGSRNEQFF. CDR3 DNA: TGCGCCAGCAGCCATGGGCGGGGGTCGAGGAATGAGCAGTTCTTC.

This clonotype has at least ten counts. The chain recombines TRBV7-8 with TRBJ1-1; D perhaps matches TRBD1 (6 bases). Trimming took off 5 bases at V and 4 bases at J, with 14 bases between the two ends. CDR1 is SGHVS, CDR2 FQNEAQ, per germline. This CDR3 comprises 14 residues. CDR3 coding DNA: TGTGCCAGCAGCGTAAATCAGGGGTCCACTGAAGCTTTCTTT. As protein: CASSVNQGSTEAFF.

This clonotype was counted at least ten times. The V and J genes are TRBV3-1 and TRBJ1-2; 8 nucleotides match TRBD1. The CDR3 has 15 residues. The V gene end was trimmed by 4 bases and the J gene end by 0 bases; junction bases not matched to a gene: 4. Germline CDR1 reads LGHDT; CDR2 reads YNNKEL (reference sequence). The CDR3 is CASSPTQGANYGYTF. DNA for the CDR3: TGTGCCAGCAGCCCAACACAGGGGGCTAACTATGGCTACACCTTC.

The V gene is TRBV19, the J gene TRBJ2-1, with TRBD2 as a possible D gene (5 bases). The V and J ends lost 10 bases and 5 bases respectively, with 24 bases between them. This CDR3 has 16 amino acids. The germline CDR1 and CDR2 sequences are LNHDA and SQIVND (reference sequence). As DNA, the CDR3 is TGTGCCACTAGCCGCGATTCGGCTCCCCCCCACAATGAGCAGTTCTTC. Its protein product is CATSRDSAPPHNEQFF.

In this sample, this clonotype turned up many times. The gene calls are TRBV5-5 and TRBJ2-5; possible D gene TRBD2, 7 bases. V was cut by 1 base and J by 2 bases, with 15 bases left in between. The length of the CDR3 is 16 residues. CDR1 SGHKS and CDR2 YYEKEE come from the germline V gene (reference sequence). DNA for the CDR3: TGTGCCAGCAGCTTGTCCCGCGGGGGCCGTCAAGAGACCCAGTACTTC. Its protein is CASSLSRGGRQETQYF.

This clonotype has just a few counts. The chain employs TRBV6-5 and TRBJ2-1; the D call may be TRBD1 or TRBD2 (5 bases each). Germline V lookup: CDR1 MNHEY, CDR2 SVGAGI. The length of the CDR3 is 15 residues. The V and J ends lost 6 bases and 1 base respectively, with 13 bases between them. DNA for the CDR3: TGTGCCAGCAGCCCCGGGGCCTTATCCTACAATGAGCAGTTCTTC. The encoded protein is CASSPGALSYNEQFF.

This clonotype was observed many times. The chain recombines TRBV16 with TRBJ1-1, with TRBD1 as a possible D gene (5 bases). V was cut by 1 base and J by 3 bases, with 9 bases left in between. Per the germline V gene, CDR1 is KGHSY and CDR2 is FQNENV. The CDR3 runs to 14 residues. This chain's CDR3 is CASSQFQGDTEAFF. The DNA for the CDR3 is TGTGCCAGCAGCCAATTCCAGGGAGACACTGAAGCTTTCTTT.

The CDR3 loop is CASSPRGASDQPQHF. The CDR3, as DNA: TGTGCCAGTAGCCCACGGGGGGCATCGGACCAGCCCCAGCATTTT. J is TRBJ1-5 and V is TRBV19; the D gene is possibly TRBD1 (6 bases). The V gene lost 6 bases and the J gene lost 7 bases, with 19 bases spanning the gap. CDR3 size: 15 residues. Per germline, CDR1 LNHDA and CDR2 SQIVND (reference sequence).

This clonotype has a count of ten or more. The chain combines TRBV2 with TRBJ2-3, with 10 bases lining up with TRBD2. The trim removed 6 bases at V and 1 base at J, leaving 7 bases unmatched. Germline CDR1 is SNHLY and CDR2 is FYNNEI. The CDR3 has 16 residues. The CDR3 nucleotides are TGTGCCAGCAGAGACGGGCTAGCGGGGGGCACAGATACGCAGTATTTT. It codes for CASRDGLAGGTDTQYF. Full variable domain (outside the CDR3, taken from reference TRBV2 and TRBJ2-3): EPEVTQTPSHQVTQMGQEVILRCVPISNHLYFYWYRQILGQKVEFLVSFYNNEISEKSEIFDDQFSVERPDGSNFTLKIRSTKLEDSAMYFCASRDGLAGGTDTQYFGPGTRLTVL.

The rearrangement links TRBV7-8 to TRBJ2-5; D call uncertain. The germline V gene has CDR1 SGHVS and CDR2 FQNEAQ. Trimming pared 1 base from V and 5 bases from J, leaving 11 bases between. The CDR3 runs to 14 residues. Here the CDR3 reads CASSLGSVGETQYF. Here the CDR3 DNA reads TGTGCCAGCAGCTTAGGGTCCGTAGGCGAGACCCAGTACTTC.

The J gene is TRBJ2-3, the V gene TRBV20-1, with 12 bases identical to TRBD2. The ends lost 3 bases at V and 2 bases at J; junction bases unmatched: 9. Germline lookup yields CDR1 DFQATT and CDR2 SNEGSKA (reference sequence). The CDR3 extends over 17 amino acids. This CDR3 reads CSASQPGLAGYTDTQYF. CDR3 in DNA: TGCAGTGCTAGTCAACCCGGACTAGCGGGGTACACAGATACGCAGTATTTT.

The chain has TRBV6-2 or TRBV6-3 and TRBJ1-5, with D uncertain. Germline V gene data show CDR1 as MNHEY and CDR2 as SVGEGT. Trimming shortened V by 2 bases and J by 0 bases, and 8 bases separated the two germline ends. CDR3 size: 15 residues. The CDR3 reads CASSYGPYSNQPQHF. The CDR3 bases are TGTGCCAGCAGTTACGGGCCTTATAGCAATCAGCCCCAGCATTTT.